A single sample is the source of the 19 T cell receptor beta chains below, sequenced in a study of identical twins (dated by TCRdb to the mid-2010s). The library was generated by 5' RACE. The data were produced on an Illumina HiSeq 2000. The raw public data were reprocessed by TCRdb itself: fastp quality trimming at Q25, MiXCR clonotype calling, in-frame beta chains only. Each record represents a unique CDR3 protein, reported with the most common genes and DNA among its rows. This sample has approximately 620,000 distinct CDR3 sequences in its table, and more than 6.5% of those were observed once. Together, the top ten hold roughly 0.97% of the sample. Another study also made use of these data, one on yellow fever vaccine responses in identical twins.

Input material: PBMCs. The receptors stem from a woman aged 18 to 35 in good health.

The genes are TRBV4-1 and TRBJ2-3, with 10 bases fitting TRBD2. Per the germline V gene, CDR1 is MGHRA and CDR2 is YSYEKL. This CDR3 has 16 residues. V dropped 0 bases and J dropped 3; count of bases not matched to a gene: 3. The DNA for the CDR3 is TGCGCCAGCAGCCAAGATCCTAGCGGGAGAACAGATACGCAGTATTTT. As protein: CASSQDPSGRTDTQYF.

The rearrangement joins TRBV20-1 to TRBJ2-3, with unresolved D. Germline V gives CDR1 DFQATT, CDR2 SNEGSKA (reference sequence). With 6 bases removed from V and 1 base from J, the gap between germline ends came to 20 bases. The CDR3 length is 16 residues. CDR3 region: CSAPLPRTTRTDTQYF. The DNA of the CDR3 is TGCAGTGCACCATTGCCCCGGACCACCCGCACAGATACGCAGTATTTT.

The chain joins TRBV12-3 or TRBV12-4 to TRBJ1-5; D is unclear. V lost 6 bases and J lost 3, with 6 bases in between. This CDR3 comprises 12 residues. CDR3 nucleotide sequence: TGTGCCAGCAGCGCTAACAATCAGCCCCAGCATTTT. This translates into CASSANNQPQHF.

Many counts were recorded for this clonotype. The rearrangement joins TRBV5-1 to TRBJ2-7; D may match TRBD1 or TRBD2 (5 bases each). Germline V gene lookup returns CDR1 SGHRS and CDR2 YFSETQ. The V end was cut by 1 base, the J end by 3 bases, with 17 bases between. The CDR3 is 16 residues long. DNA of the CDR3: TGCGCCAGCAGCTTGAGTTCCCGGGACGGAGTCTACGAGCAGTACTTC. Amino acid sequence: CASSLSSRDGVYEQYF.

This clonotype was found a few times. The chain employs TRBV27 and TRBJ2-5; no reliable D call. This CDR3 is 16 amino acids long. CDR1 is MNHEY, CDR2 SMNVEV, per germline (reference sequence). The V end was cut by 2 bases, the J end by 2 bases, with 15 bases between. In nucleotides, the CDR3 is TGTGCCAGCAGTTTAAGCGTTTCGGTTTCACAAGAGACCCAGTACTTC. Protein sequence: CASSLSVSVSQETQYF.

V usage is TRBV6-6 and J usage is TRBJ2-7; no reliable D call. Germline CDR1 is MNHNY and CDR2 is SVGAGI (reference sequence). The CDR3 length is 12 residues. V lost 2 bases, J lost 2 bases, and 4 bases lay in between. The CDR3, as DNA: TGTGCCAGCAGTTACCCCCCCTACGAGCAGTACTTC. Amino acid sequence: CASSYPPYEQYF.

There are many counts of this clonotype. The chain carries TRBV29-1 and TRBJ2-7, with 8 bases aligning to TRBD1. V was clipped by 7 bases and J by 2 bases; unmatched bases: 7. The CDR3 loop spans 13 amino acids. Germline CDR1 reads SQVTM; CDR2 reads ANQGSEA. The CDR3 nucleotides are TGCAGCGCTCTACCGGACAGGGCCTACGAGCAGTACTTC. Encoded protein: CSALPDRAYEQYF.

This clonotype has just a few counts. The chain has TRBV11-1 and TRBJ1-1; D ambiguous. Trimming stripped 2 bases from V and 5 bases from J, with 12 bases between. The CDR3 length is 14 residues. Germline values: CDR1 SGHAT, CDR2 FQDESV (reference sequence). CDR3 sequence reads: CASSLNQAATEAFF. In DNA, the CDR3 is TGTGCCAGCAGCTTAAATCAGGCGGCTACTGAAGCTTTCTTT.

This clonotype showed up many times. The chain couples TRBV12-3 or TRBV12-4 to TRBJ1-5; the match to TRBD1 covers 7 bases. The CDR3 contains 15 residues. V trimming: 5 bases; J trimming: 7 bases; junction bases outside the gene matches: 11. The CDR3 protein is CASSGDSRADQPQHF. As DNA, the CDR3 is TGTGCCAGCAGTGGGGACAGCCGGGCAGACCAGCCCCAGCATTTT.

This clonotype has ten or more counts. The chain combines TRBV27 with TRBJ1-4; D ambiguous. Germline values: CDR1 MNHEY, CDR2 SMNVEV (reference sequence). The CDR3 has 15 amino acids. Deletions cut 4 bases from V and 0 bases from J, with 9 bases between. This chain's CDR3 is CASSSSRATNEKLFF. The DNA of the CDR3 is TGTGCCAGCAGTTCGTCCAGAGCAACTAATGAAAAACTGTTTTTT.

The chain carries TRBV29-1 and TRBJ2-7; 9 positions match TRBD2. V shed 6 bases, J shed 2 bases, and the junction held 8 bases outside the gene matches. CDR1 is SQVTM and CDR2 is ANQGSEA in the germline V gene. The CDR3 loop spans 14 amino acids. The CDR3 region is CSVRLAEGAYEQYF. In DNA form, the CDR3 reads TGCAGCGTCCGACTAGCGGAGGGGGCCTACGAGCAGTACTTC.

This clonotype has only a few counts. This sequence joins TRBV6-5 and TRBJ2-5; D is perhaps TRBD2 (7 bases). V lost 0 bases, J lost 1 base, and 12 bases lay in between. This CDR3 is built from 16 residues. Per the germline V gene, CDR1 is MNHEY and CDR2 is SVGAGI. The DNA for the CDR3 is TGTGCCAGCAGTTACTCGCGGGGGCAAAGCCAAGAGACCCAGTACTTC. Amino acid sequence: CASSYSRGQSQETQYF.

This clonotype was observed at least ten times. The CDR3 nucleotides read TGCAGTGCTAGAGATACGGATACCGGGACTAGCGGGAGGGAAGGTGAGCAGTTCTTC. It codes for CSARDTDTGTSGREGEQFF. V is TRBV20-1 and J is TRBJ2-1; TRBD2 aligns across 16 bases. Germline trimming cut 0 bases from V and 9 bases from J; bases unmatched to any gene: 14. The V gene's germline CDR1 is DFQATT and CDR2 SNEGSKA (reference sequence). This CDR3 spans 19 amino acids.

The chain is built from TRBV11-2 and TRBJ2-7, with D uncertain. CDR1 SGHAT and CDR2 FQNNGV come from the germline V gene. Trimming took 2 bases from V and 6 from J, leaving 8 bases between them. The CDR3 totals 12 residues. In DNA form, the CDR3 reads TGTGCCAGCAGCTTACCAGGCTCCGAGCAGTACTTC. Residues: CASSLPGSEQYF.

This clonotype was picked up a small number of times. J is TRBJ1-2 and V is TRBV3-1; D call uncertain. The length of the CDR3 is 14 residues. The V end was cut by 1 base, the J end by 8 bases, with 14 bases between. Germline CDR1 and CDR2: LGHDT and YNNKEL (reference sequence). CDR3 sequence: CASSQASRPLGYTF. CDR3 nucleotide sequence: TGTGCCAGCAGCCAAGCCTCCCGTCCATTGGGCTACACCTTC.

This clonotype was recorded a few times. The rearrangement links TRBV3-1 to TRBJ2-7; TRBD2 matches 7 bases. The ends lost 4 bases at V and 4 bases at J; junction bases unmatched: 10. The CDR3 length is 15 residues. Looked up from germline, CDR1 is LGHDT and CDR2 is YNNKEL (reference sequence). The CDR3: CASSLEASRGYEQYF. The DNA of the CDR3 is TGTGCCAGCAGCCTAGAGGCGTCGCGGGGGTACGAGCAGTACTTC.

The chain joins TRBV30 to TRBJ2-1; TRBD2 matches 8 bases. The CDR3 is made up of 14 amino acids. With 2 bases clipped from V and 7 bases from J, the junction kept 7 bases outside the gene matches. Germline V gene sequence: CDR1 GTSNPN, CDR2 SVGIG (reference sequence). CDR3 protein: CAWSSGGGRNEQFF. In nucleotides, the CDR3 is TGTGCCTGGAGTTCGGGGGGGGGCCGTAATGAGCAGTTCTTC. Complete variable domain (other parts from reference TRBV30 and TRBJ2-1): SQTIHQWPATLVQPVGSPLSLECTVEGTSNPNLYWYRQAAGRGLQLLFYSVGIGQISSEVPQNLSASRPQDRQFILSSKKLLLSDSGFYLCAWSSGGGRNEQFFGPGTRLTVL.

The CDR3 sequence: CASSLVGGRAYEQYF. The CDR3 nucleotides read TGTGCCAGCAGTTTAGTGGGCGGGAGGGCCTACGAGCAGTACTTC. The chain joins TRBV28 to TRBJ2-7; 9 nucleotides match TRBD2. Germline V CDR1 and CDR2: MDHEN, SYDVKM. V shed 2 bases and J 2 bases; nucleotides not matched to a gene: 4. The CDR3 totals 15 residues.

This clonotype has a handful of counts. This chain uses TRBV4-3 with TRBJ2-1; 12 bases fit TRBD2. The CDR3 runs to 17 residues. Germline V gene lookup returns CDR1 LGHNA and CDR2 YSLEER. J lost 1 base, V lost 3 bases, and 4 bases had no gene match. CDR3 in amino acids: CASSQDGLAGSYNEQFF. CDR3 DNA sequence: TGCGCCAGCAGCCAGGATGGACTAGCGGGATCCTACAATGAGCAGTTCTTC.